The next 18 T cell receptor beta chains were all read from a single sample in a study of control samples from healthy donors and cancer patients. TCRdb's copy holds only in-frame clones and misses some; the assay was immunoSEQ multiplex PCR. The table records about 150,000 clones, around 94% of them present only once. The sequenced material came from PBMCs. These receptors were collected from a man aged 55-75 years with colorectal cancer.

The chain combines TRBV27 with TRBJ1-4; D is undetermined. The CDR3 sequence is 16 residues long. The ends were cut back, 5 bases at V and 0 bases at J, with 13 bases in the middle. From germline, CDR1 is MNHEY and CDR2 SMNVEV (reference sequence). The CDR3 loop is CASSTRTAATNEKLFF. The CDR3 DNA reads as TGTGCCAGCAGTACCCGGACCGCAGCAACTAATGAAAAACTGTTTTTT. Full variable domain (remainder filled in from reference TRBV27 and TRBJ1-4): EAQVTQNPRYLITVTGKKLTVTCSQNMNHEYMSWYRQDPGLGLRQIYYSMNVEVTDKGDVPEGYKVSRKEKRNFPLILESPSPNQTSLYFCASSTRTAATNEKLFFGSGTQLSVL.

This clone was observed a few times. The genes are TRBV5-1 and TRBJ1-1; 10 bases are a match to TRBD1. The CDR3 runs 16 residues. V lost 5 bases to trimming and J lost 1 base; unmatched junction nucleotides: 8. Germline assignment: CDR1 SGHRS and CDR2 YFSETQ. CDR3 protein: CASRSGQGSGNTEAFF. In DNA form, the CDR3 reads TGCGCCAGCAGGTCGGGACAGGGGTCGGGGAACACTGAAGCTTTCTTT.

The rearrangement uses TRBV5-1 and TRBJ1-2; 7 bases are a match to TRBD1. Germline V gene data show CDR1 as SGHRS and CDR2 as YFSETQ. This CDR3 has 15 amino acids. V trimming: 0 bases; J trimming: 1 base; junction bases outside the gene matches: 3. The CDR3 spells CASSLGPGGNYGYTF. The CDR3 DNA reads as TGCGCCAGCAGCTTGGGACCAGGGGGTAACTATGGCTACACCTTC.

The chain carries TRBV5-1 and TRBJ2-5; TRBD2 aligns across 7 bases. The CDR3 has 13 amino acids. Trimming removed 5 bases from V and 1 base from J; junction bases left unmatched: 2. Looked up from germline, CDR1 is SGHRS and CDR2 is YFSETQ. The CDR3 DNA reads as TGCGCCAGCAGTTGGACTAGCCAAGAGACCCAGTACTTC. It codes for CASSWTSQETQYF. Full variable domain (remainder filled in from reference TRBV5-1 and TRBJ2-5): KAGVTQTPRYLIKTRGQQVTLSCSPISGHRSVSWYQQTPGQGLQFLFEYFSETQRNKGNFPGRFSGRQFSNSRSEMNVSTLELGDSALYLCASSWTSQETQYFGPGTRLLVL.

This clone was observed once. The chain joins TRBV2 to TRBJ2-1, with 8 nucleotides matching TRBD1. CDR3 length: 14 amino acids. Germline V CDR1 and CDR2: SNHLY, FYNNEI. V shed 8 bases, J shed 7 bases, and the junction held 10 bases outside the gene matches. The CDR3 sequence is CASGQGRFGNEQFF. For the CDR3, the DNA is TGTGCCAGCGGACAGGGCCGCTTTGGGAATGAGCAGTTCTTC. The entire variable domain, with the rest obtained from reference TRBV2 and TRBJ2-1, is as follows: EPEVTQTPSHQVTQMGQEVILRCVPISNHLYFYWYRQILGQKVEFLVSFYNNEISEKSEIFDDQFSVERPDGSNFTLKIRSTKLEDSAMYFCASGQGRFGNEQFFGPGTRLTVL.

V is TRBV27 and J is TRBJ1-5, with D possibly being TRBD1 (6 bases). Germline V lookup: CDR1 MNHEY, CDR2 SMNVEV (reference sequence). Trimming took 6 bases from V and 7 from J, leaving 16 bases between them. The CDR3 runs 14 residues. This chain's CDR3 is CASRTGPYSQPQHF. CDR3 in DNA: TGTGCCAGCAGAACAGGGCCGTATAGCCAGCCCCAGCATTTT.

The V and J genes are TRBV28 and TRBJ2-1; D not certain. From germline, CDR1 is MDHEN and CDR2 SYDVKM. The V end lost 5 bases, the J end lost 7 bases, and 15 bases lay between the germline ends. This CDR3 has 14 residues. The CDR3 loop reads CASSTLVVGNEQFF. DNA for the CDR3: TGTGCCAGCAGTACCCTTGTGGTTGGGAATGAGCAGTTCTTC.

V gene TRBV12-5 combines with J gene TRBJ2-1; tentative D call: TRBD1 (6 bases). The CDR3 spans 14 residues. The V end lost 7 bases, the J end lost 0 bases, and 10 bases lay between the germline ends. CDR1 and CDR2 (germline): LGHNT, FRNRAP. This chain's CDR3 is CASASDSSYNEQFF. In nucleotides, the CDR3 is TGTGCTAGTGCCTCGGACAGCTCCTACAATGAGCAGTTCTTC.

V gene TRBV2 combines with J gene TRBJ2-4; TRBD1 matches at 8 bases. There are 10 residues in the CDR3. Germline-derived CDR1 and CDR2 are SNHLY and FYNNEI. With 11 bases clipped from V and 13 bases from J, the junction kept 7 bases outside the gene matches. DNA of the CDR3: TGTGCCGGTGGGGACAGGACACAGTACTTC. Translated, it gives CAGGDRTQYF.

This chain joins TRBV2 and TRBJ2-5, with TRBD2 matching over 8 bases. Trimming removed 6 bases from V and 2 bases from J; junction bases left unmatched: 11. This CDR3 has 16 residues. The germline V gene has CDR1 SNHLY and CDR2 FYNNEI. CDR3 sequence (DNA): TGTGCCAGCAGCGCTGGCCTAGCGGGCCCTCAAGAGACCCAGTACTTC. Protein product: CASSAGLAGPQETQYF.

This chain links TRBV7-2 with TRBJ2-5, with TRBD1 matching over 9 bases. The CDR3 consists of 14 residues. The V segment lost 4 bases and the J segment 5 bases; nucleotides outside the gene matches: 5. CDR1 is SGHTA and CDR2 is FQGNSA in the germline V gene. CDR3 DNA: TGTGCCAGCAGCTCACAGGGGGCTGGGGAGACCCAGTACTTC. Translated: CASSSQGAGETQYF.

V is TRBV10-3 and J is TRBJ1-2; a weak D match, TRBD1 (5 bases). The germline V and J ends were trimmed by 4 bases and 7 bases, with 10 bases remaining between them. Germline CDR1 is ENHRY and CDR2 is SYGVKD. The CDR3 extends over 12 amino acids. CDR3 in amino acids: CAISAGNPGYTF. The CDR3 nucleotides read TGTGCCATCAGTGCAGGGAATCCTGGCTACACCTTC.

This clone was recorded only once. The chain links TRBV24-1 to TRBJ2-2, with 7 bases matching TRBD1. The trim removed 4 bases at V and 5 bases at J, leaving 9 bases unmatched. Per the germline V gene, CDR1 is KGHDR and CDR2 is SFDVKD. This CDR3 region has 16 residues. For the CDR3, the DNA is TGTGCCACCAGTGACTCGACAGGGTCGCTGACCGGGGAGCTGTTTTTT. Protein sequence: CATSDSTGSLTGELFF.

This chain connects TRBV9 to TRBJ1-6, with 11 bases that match TRBD1. The trim removed 7 bases at V and 7 bases at J, leaving 4 bases unmatched. Germline values: CDR1 SGDLS, CDR2 YYNGEE. This CDR3 region has 14 residues. The chain's CDR3 is CASRRDRGNSPLHF. The DNA of the CDR3 is TGTGCCAGCCGACGGGACAGGGGGAATTCACCCCTCCACTTT.

In this sample, this clone turned up once. The CDR3 nucleotides read TGTGCCAGTAGTATTCGGGGGAAGGCAGGGGGCATTGATACGCAGTATTTT. The encoded protein is CASSIRGKAGGIDTQYF. V and J are TRBV19 and TRBJ2-3; 8 bases match TRBD1. The V and J ends lost 3 bases and 6 bases, in that order; junction bases with no gene match: 14. Germline lookup yields CDR1 LNHDA and CDR2 SQIVND (reference sequence). The CDR3 runs to 17 residues.

This chain uses TRBV4-3 with TRBJ1-6; 7 bases agree with TRBD1. This CDR3 spans 16 amino acids. Germline V lookup: CDR1 LGHNA, CDR2 YSLEER. The ends lost 0 bases at V and 6 bases at J; junction bases unmatched: 5. DNA of the CDR3: TGCGCCAGCAGCCAAGATTGGGCAGGGGGTAATTCACCCCTCCACTTT. As protein: CASSQDWAGGNSPLHF.

The chain is built from TRBV5-1 and TRBJ1-4; D uncertain. Germline-derived CDR1 and CDR2 are SGHRS and YFSETQ. V lost 1 base to trimming and J lost 0 bases, with 7 bases between them. CDR3 size: 15 residues. As DNA, the CDR3 is TGCGCCAGCAGCTTGAGTAGCTCAACTAATGAAAAACTGTTTTTT. Its protein product is CASSLSSSTNEKLFF.

This chain joins TRBV2 and TRBJ1-6, with a tentative D call TRBD1 (5 bases). Trimming removed 1 base at V and 10 bases at J, with 14 bases between. Looked up from germline, CDR1 is SNHLY and CDR2 is FYNNEI. The CDR3 has 15 amino acids. CDR3 DNA: TGTGCCAGCAGTGAAGGAGAGGGGACTTTCTCACCCCTCCACTTT. Translation gives CASSEGEGTFSPLHF.